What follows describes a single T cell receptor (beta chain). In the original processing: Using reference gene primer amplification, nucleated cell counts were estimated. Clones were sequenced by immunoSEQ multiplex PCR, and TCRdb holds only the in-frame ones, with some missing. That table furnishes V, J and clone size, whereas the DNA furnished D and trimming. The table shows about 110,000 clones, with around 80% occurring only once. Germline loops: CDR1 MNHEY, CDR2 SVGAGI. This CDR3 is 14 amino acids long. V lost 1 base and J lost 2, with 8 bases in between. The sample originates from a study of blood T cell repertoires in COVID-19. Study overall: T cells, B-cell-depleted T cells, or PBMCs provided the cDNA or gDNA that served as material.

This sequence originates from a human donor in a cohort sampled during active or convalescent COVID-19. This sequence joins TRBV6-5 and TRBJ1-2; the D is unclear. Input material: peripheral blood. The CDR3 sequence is CASSYFGVNYGYTF. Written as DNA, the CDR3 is TGTGCCAGCAGTTACTTCGGAGTCAACTATGGCTACACCTTC.